A single sample is the source of the 16 T cell receptor beta chains below, sequenced in a study of tumor-infiltrating lymphocytes in primary liver carcinoma. TCR beta cDNA was reverse-transcribed from 400 to 500 ng of total RNA. The reaction used a constant-region primer and ProtoScript II reverse transcriptase. The TCR beta library was amplified through three nested multiplex PCR rounds in a modified ARM-PCR procedure. TRBV1-TRBV30 forward primers paired with a C-beta reverse primer were used in the first two PCR rounds, which ran roughly 9 cycles each. TCRdb passed the multiplex PCR reads through MiXCR, listing each CDR3 protein once. The data show fewer than 250,000 distinct CDR3 sequences, just under 85% seen once. It was from roughly 20-30 mg of unsorted bulk tissue that RNA and DNA were co-extracted. What was sequenced was tumor tissue from primary liver carcinoma. These receptors were taken from a man aged 40-49 years with primary liver carcinoma and hepatitis B virus infection.

Concerning this clonotype itself: One end of the junction fails to match germline, which may point to a read error. The rearrangement links TRBV6-5 to TRBJ2-1; 9 nucleotides agree with TRBD1. The CDR3 has 17 amino acids. CDR1 is MNHEY, CDR2 SVGAGI, per germline. The CDR3 spells CGSSDRSGTGLYNEQFF. CDR3 DNA: TGTGGCAGCAGTGACCGATCCGGGACAGGGCTATACAATGAACAGTTCTTC.

The chain has TRBV29-1 and TRBJ2-2; perhaps TRBD1 as D (6 bases). This CDR3 comprises 15 residues. Germline values: CDR1 SQVTM, CDR2 ANQGSEA. V was clipped by 5 bases and J by 5 bases, with 18 bases between them. Here the CDR3 DNA reads TGCAGCGTTCAGGGGAGTGTAGGGCGAACCGGGGAGCTGTTTTTT. It translates to CSVQGSVGRTGELFF.

This clonotype has just one count. Compared with germline, one end of the junction differs, possibly owing to a read error. V usage is TRBV4-1 and J usage is TRBJ2-7; D gene unclear. The germline gives CDR1 MGHRA, CDR2 YSYEKL. CDR3 size: 14 residues. CDR3 amino acids: CASSQETPVDEQCF. For the CDR3, the DNA is TGCGCTAGCAGCCAAGAGACCCCTGTTGACGAGCAGTGCTTC.

Of note for this clonotype: The junction departs from the called germline gene at one end, perhaps through a read error. V gene TRBV12-3 or TRBV12-4 combines with J gene TRBJ1-5; D gene ambiguous. The CDR3 loop spans 15 amino acids. The CDR3 region has the DNA TGTGCCAGCAACCCCGCAGCGCAGGCTAATCAGCCTCAGCATTTT. It translates to CASNPAAQANQPQHF.

Concerning this clonotype: Since no conserved phenylalanine or tryptophan closes the CDR3, a read error is the likely cause. The chain joins TRBV4-2 to TRBJ1-6, with unresolved D. Germline CDR1 LGHNA, CDR2 YNFKEQ. This CDR3 region has 16 residues. With 0 bases removed from V and 12 bases from J, the gap between germline ends came to 18 bases. The CDR3 DNA reads TGTGCCAGCAGCCAAGAGGGGTCAGGAGGAGATTTACCCCTCCACATT. Translated: CASSQEGSGGDLPLHI.

A remark on this clonotype: A single base separates this from a much larger clone, so it may be a read error. The chain employs TRBV24-1 and TRBJ2-1; 8 nucleotides line up with TRBD2. Germline CDR1 is KGHDR and CDR2 is SFDVKD. The CDR3 covers 16 residues. The CDR3 DNA follows: TGTGCCACCAGTGACCGACTAGCGAGCTCCTACAATGAGCAGTTATTC. Protein product: CATSDRLASSYNEQLF.

In its sample, this clonotype was seen once. The junction and the germline gene differ at one end; a read error may be behind it. The chain is built from TRBV11-2 and TRBJ2-3; perhaps TRBD2 as D (6 bases). Germline lookup yields CDR1 SGHAT and CDR2 FQNNGV. The CDR3 covers 17 residues. Here the CDR3 reads CTSSLDPGETNTDTQYF. CDR3 bases: TGTACCAGCAGCTTAGATCCGGGGGAGACTAATACAGATACGCAGTATTTT.

The chain uses TRBV6-2 or TRBV6-3 and TRBJ1-5, with D possibly being TRBD1 (6 bases). Germline loops: CDR1 MNHEY, CDR2 SVGEGT. This CDR3 contains 20 residues. V lost 0 bases and J lost 9, with 30 bases in between. CDR3 region: CASSYSDSRQVKMSRLPQHF. The CDR3, as DNA: TGTGCCAGCAGTTACTCGGACTCTCGACAGGTTAAGATGTCCCGTCTGCCCCAGCATTTT.

This clonotype appeared once. At one of its ends the junction is not consistent with the germline gene, which may arise from a read error. The chain uses TRBV6-1 and TRBJ2-4, with 7 bases lining up with TRBD1. Germline V gene lookup returns CDR1 MNHNS and CDR2 SASEGT. This CDR3 contains 14 residues. The CDR3 DNA is TGTGCCAGCAAGGACAGGTTAGCCAAAAATATTCAGTACTTC. Amino acids: CASKDRLAKNIQYF.

For this clonotype: The CDR3 end shows no conserved phenylalanine or tryptophan, and so a read error is likely. The chain recombines TRBV29-1 with TRBJ2-7; 8 bases are a match to TRBD1. The CDR3 spans 16 residues. Trimming took 8 bases from V and 2 from J; bases not matched to a gene: 17. Germline V gene data show CDR1 as SQVTM and CDR2 as ANQGSEA. CDR3 sequence: CSPMTSGTGTPYEQYL. CDR3 nucleotide sequence: TGCAGCCCCATGACATCTGGGACAGGCACTCCCTACGAGCAGTACTTA.

The sample holds one count of this clonotype. The chain combines TRBV29-1 with TRBJ1-6; unclear D gene. CDR1 is SQVTM, CDR2 ANQGSEA, per germline. V was cut by 7 bases and J by 8 bases, with 15 bases left in between. This CDR3 is 13 amino acids long. The DNA of the CDR3 is TGCAGCGCTTCGAAGGCCATAGATTCACCCCTCCACTTT. Translated, it gives CSASKAIDSPLHF.

Concerning this clonotype: An end of the junction does not agree with germline; a read error may underlie this. The gene calls are TRBV7-9 and TRBJ1-2, with D possibly matching TRBD1 (5 bases). Germline CDR1 is SEHNR and CDR2 is FQNEAQ (reference sequence). CDR3 length: 14 amino acids. This CDR3 is CVSRWDGGFHGFTF. The CDR3 DNA is TGTGTTAGCAGATGGGACGGGGGGTTTCATGGCTTCACCTTC.

This clonotype has at least ten counts. The rearrangement uses TRBV6-2 or TRBV6-3 and TRBJ2-1; D gene ambiguous. From germline, CDR1 is MNHEY and CDR2 SVGEGT. The ends were cut back, 0 bases at V and 9 bases at J, with 6 bases in the middle. CDR3 length: 12 residues. CDR3 sequence reads: CASSYSLREQFF. CDR3 bases: TGTGCCAGCAGTTACTCTCTACGTGAGCAGTTCTTC.

Comments on this clonotype: The junction differs from germline at one of its ends, possibly a read error. The chain uses TRBV4-2 and TRBJ1-1; no firm D call. The CDR3 totals 16 residues. Germline lookup yields CDR1 LGHNA and CDR2 YNFKEQ. CDR3 region: CASSPSVSGLNTEAFF. Here the CDR3 DNA reads TGTGCCAGCAGCCCGAGCGTCTCCGGACTGAACACTGAGGCTTTCTTT.

This rearrangement joins TRBV12-3 or TRBV12-4 to TRBJ2-2; D ambiguous. There are 14 residues in the CDR3. V was pared by 3 bases and J by 6 bases, with 11 bases between. The CDR3 here is CASSLETHAGELFF. The CDR3 DNA sequence: TGTGCCAGCAGTTTGGAGACACACGCCGGGGAGCTGTTTTTT.

About this clonotype itself: At one end, the junction sequence differs from germline, possibly due to a read error. The rearrangement joins TRBV6-1 to TRBJ2-1, with 10 bases aligning to TRBD1. The CDR3 totals 13 residues. Germline V gene sequence: CDR1 MNHNS, CDR2 SASEGT. CDR3 residues: CASGRDRGDEEFF. DNA of the CDR3: TGTGCCAGCGGGAGGGACAGGGGTGATGAGGAGTTCTTC.